A single sample gave rise to the 12 T cell receptor beta chains below, sequenced in a study of blood T cells in healthy people across ages (dated by TCRdb to about 2015). Libraries were prepared through 5' RACE. These reads were obtained on an Illumina HiSeq 2500. A second PCR of roughly 7 to 11 cycles was run with a J-beta primer mix and a sample-barcoded 5' primer. TCRdb passed the public sequencing reads through fastp at Q25 and MiXCR, retaining productive beta sequences. Rows with one shared CDR3 protein collapse into an entry with the most common genes and DNA. The sample table records 450,000 to 700,000 distinct CDR3 sequences; roughly a quarter of these occur just once. The top ten hold roughly 20% of the sample. Sequenced input: blood. Receptors were obtained from a woman between 70 and 85 years old in good health.

This clonotype has only a few counts. The chain links TRBV2 to TRBJ2-7, with 7 bases that match TRBD2. After removal of 3 bases from V and 4 bases from J, the junction contained 6 bases not matched to a gene. Looked up from germline, CDR1 is SNHLY and CDR2 is FYNNEI. The CDR3 covers 14 residues. CDR3 sequence reads: CASSDQGEGYEQYF. DNA for the CDR3: TGTGCCAGCAGTGACCAAGGGGAGGGGTACGAGCAGTACTTC. Full variable domain (missing parts from reference TRBV2 and TRBJ2-7): EPEVTQTPSHQVTQMGQEVILRCVPISNHLYFYWYRQILGQKVEFLVSFYNNEISEKSEIFDDQFSVERPDGSNFTLKIRSTKLEDSAMYFCASSDQGEGYEQYFGPGTRLTVT.

The rearrangement joins TRBV7-3 to TRBJ2-2; no clear D gene. V lost 2 bases and J lost 7, with 8 bases in between. The germline V gene encodes CDR1 SGHTA and CDR2 FQGTGA. This CDR3 region has 13 residues. CDR3 DNA sequence: TGTGCCAGCAGCTTATACCTAAACGGGGAGCTGTTTTTT. Translating gives CASSLYLNGELFF.

The rearrangement uses TRBV6-5 and TRBJ2-4, with D uncertain. Germline-derived CDR1 and CDR2 are MNHEY and SVGAGI. The CDR3 is made up of 15 amino acids. The V gene lost 3 bases and the J gene lost 0 bases, with 9 bases spanning the gap. Here the CDR3 reads CASSYSKGAKNIQYF. CDR3 DNA: TGTGCCAGCAGTTATTCCAAGGGAGCCAAAAACATTCAGTACTTC.

A few counts support this clonotype. CDR3 loop: CATQQGRYYEQYF. The DNA for the CDR3 is TGTGCCACCCAGCAGGGGCGATACTACGAGCAGTACTTC. The rearrangement uses TRBV27 and TRBJ2-7; tentative D call: TRBD1 (6 bases). Germline CDR1 is MNHEY and CDR2 is SMNVEV (reference sequence). Trimming took off 10 bases at V and 3 bases at J, with 16 bases between the two ends. This CDR3 region has 13 residues.

This clonotype was counted between two and nine times. The chain has TRBV29-1 and TRBJ2-3; D remains ambiguous. The CDR3 sequence is 12 residues long. V lost 4 bases, J lost 6 bases, and 11 bases lay in between. In germline, CDR1 is SQVTM, CDR2 ANQGSEA. DNA of the CDR3: TGCAGCGTTGGTCAGGCCTTGGATACGCAGTATTTT. Protein: CSVGQALDTQYF.

This clonotype turned up a few times. The chain carries TRBV20-1 and TRBJ2-4; D is unclear. V dropped 6 bases and J dropped 6 bases, with 18 bases sitting between them. CDR1 and CDR2 from the germline V gene are DFQATT and SNEGSKA (reference sequence). This CDR3 spans 14 amino acids. For the CDR3, the DNA is TGCAGTGCCTCCGACGGCGCGATTGTAAACATTCAGTACTTC. Translation gives CSASDGAIVNIQYF.

This clonotype was detected a few times. DNA for the CDR3: TGTGCCAGCAGCCCTCGGACTAGCATCGAGACCCAGTACTTC. Its translation is CASSPRTSIETQYF. The chain recombines TRBV4-2 with TRBJ2-1; 8 bases are shared with TRBD2. Matching the DNA end better, TRBJ2-5 makes the J call doubtful. Germline values: CDR1 LGHNA, CDR2 YNFKEQ. The CDR3 totals 14 residues.

This clonotype was counted a few times. This chain connects TRBV6-1 to TRBJ2-1; D gene ambiguous. Per the germline V gene, CDR1 is MNHNS and CDR2 is SASEGT. Trimming left V 8 bases short and J 0 bases short, with 11 bases between. The CDR3 is 14 amino acids. The CDR3 reads CASVTPGSYNEQFF. In nucleotides, the CDR3 is TGTGCCAGCGTTACCCCAGGCTCCTACAATGAGCAGTTCTTC.

This clonotype was detected only a few times. The chain joins TRBV29-1 to TRBJ2-1, with 12 bases identical to TRBD2. CDR1 is SQVTM and CDR2 is ANQGSEA in the germline V gene. This CDR3 has 14 amino acids. V was clipped by 5 bases and J by 5 bases; unmatched bases: 4. The CDR3 region has the DNA TGCAGCGTTTTGGGACTAGCGGGCCACAATGAGCAGTTCTTC. Amino acids: CSVLGLAGHNEQFF.

V and J are TRBV21-1 and TRBJ1-6. TRBV21-1 is a recognized pseudogene. The CDR3 is made up of 13 amino acids. The CDR3 region is CASSNTYNSPLHF. CDR3 DNA: TGTGCCAGCAGTAACACCTATAATTCACCCCTCCACTTT.

This clonotype has more than one count but fewer than ten. The chain uses TRBV5-6 and TRBJ2-5; TRBD1 is a possible D gene (6 bases). The DNA matches TRBJ2-1 better at its end, which makes the J call doubtful. This CDR3 is built from 16 residues. CDR1 is SGHDT and CDR2 is YYEEEE in the germline V gene. The CDR3 nucleotides are TGTGCCAGCAGGTCTAACTTAGGACAGAGCCACAATGAGCAGTTCTTC. It is translated as CASRSNLGQSHNEQFF.

The chain recombines TRBV15 with TRBJ2-3; D gene uncertain. The germline V gene has CDR1 LNHNV and CDR2 YYDKDF (reference sequence). The V end was cut by 5 bases, the J end by 2 bases, with 11 bases between. This CDR3 contains 14 residues. The CDR3 here is CATSLQVSTDTQYF. The CDR3 DNA sequence: TGTGCCACCAGCCTCCAGGTTTCCACAGATACGCAGTATTTT.